This TCR beta chain was sequenced for a study of OX40 agonist ivuxolimab in advanced cancers. Overall study: An anti-OX40 (CD134) antibody with agonistic activity, ivuxolimab, was administered to patients.

General study results and limits: At 0.1 to 3.0 mg/kg and by week 6, clonal expansion occurred in CD4+ and CD8+ blood T cells.

The method was immunoSEQ multiplex PCR; TCRdb's version includes in-frame clones alone and lacks a portion of them. Of tens of thousands of clones listed, approximately 91% are singletons. Autoimmune disease history or systemic immunosuppression led to patient exclusion. With respect to this clone: Its antigen is unknown.

CDR3 length: 16 amino acids. CDR1 SNHLY and CDR2 FYNNEI come from the germline V gene. J lost 4 bases, V lost 6 bases, and 9 bases had no gene match. V gene TRBV2 combines with J gene TRBJ2-5; TRBD1 agrees at 12 bases. This specimen consisted of CD4+ or CD8+ T cells sorted from blood, obtained in a trial of the OX40 agonist ivuxolimab. This sequence originates from an adult with an advanced solid tumor such as melanoma, head and neck, liver or kidney cancer. CDR3 bases: TGTGCCAGCAGACGCTCGGGACAGGGGGCAGGAGAGACCCAGTACTTC. Its translation is CASRRSGQGAGETQYF.